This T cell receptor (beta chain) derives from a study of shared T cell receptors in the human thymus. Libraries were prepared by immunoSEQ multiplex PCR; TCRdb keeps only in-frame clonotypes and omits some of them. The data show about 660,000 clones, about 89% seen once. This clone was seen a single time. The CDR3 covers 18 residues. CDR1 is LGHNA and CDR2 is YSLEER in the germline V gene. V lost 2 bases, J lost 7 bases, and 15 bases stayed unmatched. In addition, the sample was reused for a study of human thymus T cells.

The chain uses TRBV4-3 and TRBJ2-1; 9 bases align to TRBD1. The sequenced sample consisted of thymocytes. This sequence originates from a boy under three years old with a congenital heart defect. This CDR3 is CASSQRGTGPGFSNEQFF. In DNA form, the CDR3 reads TGCGCCAGCAGCCAAAGGGGGACAGGGCCGGGGTTTTCGAATGAGCAGTTCTTC.